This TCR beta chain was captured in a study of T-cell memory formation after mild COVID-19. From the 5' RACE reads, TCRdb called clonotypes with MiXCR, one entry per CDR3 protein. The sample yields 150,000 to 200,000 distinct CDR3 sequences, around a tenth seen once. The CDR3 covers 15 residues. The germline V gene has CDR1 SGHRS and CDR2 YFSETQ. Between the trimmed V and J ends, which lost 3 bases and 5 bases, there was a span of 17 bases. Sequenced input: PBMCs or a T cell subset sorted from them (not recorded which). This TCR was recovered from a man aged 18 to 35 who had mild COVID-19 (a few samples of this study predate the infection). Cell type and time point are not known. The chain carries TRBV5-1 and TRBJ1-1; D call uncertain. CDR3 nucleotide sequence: TGCGCCAGCAGCTCGGCCCGTGGGGTTTCGACTGAAGCTTTCTTT. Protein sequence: CASSSARGVSTEAFF.